The 16 T cell receptor beta chains below come from one sample, sequenced in a study of shared clonotypes between healthy human individuals. Clones were sequenced by immunoSEQ multiplex PCR, and TCRdb holds only the in-frame ones, with some missing. The sample holds 170,000 or so clones; approximately 62% are singletons and the top ten take about 10%. Material for sequencing was memory CD4+ T cells sorted from blood. Subset denoted: CD45RA-negative fraction. Every receptor here comes from a man aged 25 to 45 in good health.

V usage is TRBV7-2 and J usage is TRBJ2-1; D not resolved. Germline CDR1 SGHTA, CDR2 FQGNSA. Between the trimmed V and J ends, which lost 2 bases and 8 bases, there was a span of 4 bases. This CDR3 has 11 amino acids. CDR3 coding DNA: TGTGCCAGCAGCTTATTGCATGAGCAGTTCTTC. Its translation: CASSLLHEQFF.

The J gene is TRBJ2-7, the V gene TRBV7-4, with 8 bases matching TRBD1. V lost 6 bases, J lost 0 bases, and 7 bases stayed unmatched. The CDR3 contains 15 residues. Germline-derived CDR1 and CDR2 are SGHVT and SQSDAQ. CDR3 in amino acids: CASSKTGASSYEQYF. As DNA, the CDR3 is TGTGCCAGCAGTAAGACAGGGGCAAGCTCCTACGAGCAGTACTTC.

The table lists this clone with many counts. V and J are TRBV30 and TRBJ2-3; no definite D call. In germline, CDR1 is GTSNPN, CDR2 SVGIG (reference sequence). The CDR3 has 11 amino acids. V gave up 3 bases and J gave up 4 bases, with 5 bases separating them. Here the CDR3 DNA reads TGTGCCTGGAGGCTTCCAGATACGCAGTATTTT. Residues: CAWRLPDTQYF.

A note on this clone: Other nucleotide sequences from this sample produce the same CDR3. The rearrangement links TRBV7-2 to TRBJ2-2, with a weak D call TRBD1 (6 bases). Per the germline V gene, CDR1 is SGHTA and CDR2 is FQGNSA. The CDR3 extends over 13 amino acids. Between the trimmed V and J ends, which lost 5 bases and 5 bases, there was a span of 9 bases. CDR3 DNA sequence: TGTGCCAGCAGCCCACAGGGAACCGGGGAGCTGTTTTTT. This gives the protein CASSPQGTGELFF.

The rearrangement joins TRBV6-1 to TRBJ2-3; D perhaps matches TRBD2 (7 bases). V lost 6 bases to trimming and J lost 0 bases, with 10 bases between them. The CDR3 is 14 residues long. Germline CDR1 and CDR2: MNHNS and SASEGT. CDR3 protein: CASRGGLSTDTQYF. In nucleotides, the CDR3 is TGTGCCAGCAGGGGGGGGCTTAGCACAGATACGCAGTATTTT.

This chain connects TRBV28 to TRBJ2-7; tentative D call: TRBD2 (6 bases). Germline values: CDR1 MDHEN, CDR2 SYDVKM. CDR3 length: 17 residues. The V and J ends lost 3 bases and 1 base respectively, with 19 bases between them. The CDR3 DNA follows: TGTGCCAGCAGTTTTACCTCGGAGGGACGGCGGTCCTACGAGCAGTACTTC. Protein sequence: CASSFTSEGRRSYEQYF.

The chain joins TRBV7-1 to TRBJ2-3; no clear D gene. TRBV7-1 is given ORF status, its function remaining uncertain. The CDR3 contains 14 residues. With 5 bases removed from V and 2 bases from J, the gap between germline ends came to 11 bases. The CDR3 region is CASSASSYTDTQYF. The CDR3 coding sequence is TGTGCCAGCAGCGCATCCTCCTACACAGATACGCAGTATTTT.

The CDR3 bases are TGTGCCAGCAGTCCTCTCGGGACAGGAAGAGGGAACACCGGGGAGCTGTTTTTT. Amino acid sequence: CASSPLGTGRGNTGELFF. The chain carries TRBV28 and TRBJ2-2; 8 bases line up with TRBD1. The CDR3 extends over 18 amino acids. V lost 5 bases and J lost 1; bases outside the gene matches: 12. Germline V CDR1 and CDR2: MDHEN, SYDVKM.

V usage is TRBV30 and J usage is TRBJ1-1; D call uncertain. CDR3 length: 15 residues. CDR1 is GTSNPN and CDR2 is SVGIG in the germline V gene (reference sequence). The germline V and J ends were trimmed by 0 bases and 1 base, with 12 bases remaining between them. CDR3 protein: CAWSVGISANTEAFF. DNA of the CDR3: TGTGCCTGGAGTGTTGGAATTTCCGCGAACACTGAAGCTTTCTTT.

The V and J genes are TRBV28 and TRBJ2-1; D is possibly TRBD1 (6 bases). The CDR3 runs 14 residues. V gave up 4 bases and J gave up 4 bases, with 11 bases separating them. Germline loops: CDR1 MDHEN, CDR2 SYDVKM. In nucleotides, the CDR3 is TGTGCCAGCAGTTCTTACACAGGGTACAATGAGCAGTTCTTC. It codes for CASSSYTGYNEQFF.

The CDR3 here is CASSLGGTSYNEQFF. In nucleotides, the CDR3 is TGTGCCAGCAGCTTAGGCGGGACCTCCTACAATGAGCAGTTCTTC. The chain recombines TRBV7-3 with TRBJ2-1; possibly TRBD2 for D (6 bases). The CDR3 runs to 15 residues. V was trimmed by 2 bases and J by 0 bases, leaving 8 bases between them. Germline CDR1 is SGHTA and CDR2 is FQGTGA.

The chain employs TRBV10-3 and TRBJ2-1; no clear D. V was cut by 4 bases and J by 5 bases, with 9 bases left in between. This CDR3 contains 13 residues. CDR1 ENHRY and CDR2 SYGVKD come from the germline V gene. The CDR3 region has the DNA TGTGCCATCAGTGGGCGAGCAGACAATGAGCAGTTCTTC. Translation gives CAISGRADNEQFF.

The rearrangement joins TRBV18 to TRBJ2-7; D gene unclear. This CDR3 is 13 amino acids long. In germline, CDR1 is KGHSH, CDR2 LQKENI. V dropped 1 base and J dropped 3 bases, with 7 bases sitting between them. The CDR3: CASSPQDNYEQYF. CDR3 nucleotide sequence: TGTGCCAGCTCACCACAAGATAACTACGAGCAGTACTTC.

The V gene is TRBV10-1, the J gene TRBJ1-1, with D uncertain. CDR1 is WNHNN, CDR2 SYGVQD, per germline (reference sequence). With 6 bases removed from V and 0 bases from J, the gap between germline ends came to 8 bases. The CDR3 spans 13 residues. The CDR3 here is CASRYQLNTEAFF. The CDR3 DNA sequence: TGCGCCAGCAGATATCAGTTGAACACTGAAGCTTTCTTT.

The V gene is TRBV2, the J gene TRBJ1-2; tentatively, D is TRBD1 (6 bases). Germline V gives CDR1 SNHLY, CDR2 FYNNEI. CDR3 length: 14 amino acids. V was trimmed by 7 bases and J by 4 bases, leaving 16 bases between them. CDR3 sequence reads: CASNALGALYGYTF. CDR3 bases: TGTGCCAGCAATGCACTGGGGGCGCTCTATGGCTACACCTTC.

The chain combines TRBV2 with TRBJ1-5; D gene ambiguous. The CDR3 runs to 14 residues. Trimming pared 6 bases from V and 0 bases from J, leaving 9 bases between. Germline loops: CDR1 SNHLY, CDR2 FYNNEI. In nucleotides, the CDR3 is TGTGCCAGCAGAGAATGGAATAGCAATCAGCCCCAGCATTTT. It specifies CASREWNSNQPQHF.